The sequence of this TCR beta chain was determined in a study of OX40 agonist ivuxolimab in advanced cancers. Across the whole study: Patients enrolled in dose escalation were diagnosed with hepatocellular carcinoma, melanoma, renal cell or head and neck cancer. Two cutaneous melanoma patients and one hepatocellular carcinoma patient, three in all, had partial responses.

The repertoire was sequenced with immunoSEQ multiplex PCR; TCRdb's copy has only in-frame clones and lacks some. The sample carries 73,000 or so clones, 85% recorded once. V was cut by 6 bases and J by 4 bases, with 12 bases left in between. Germline CDR1 and CDR2: LNHDA and SQIVND (reference sequence). The CDR3 consists of 14 residues. This receptor was obtained from an adult with an advanced solid tumor such as melanoma, head and neck, liver or kidney cancer. The genes are TRBV19 and TRBJ2-2; a possible D gene is TRBD1 (7 bases). This material consisted of CD4+ or CD8+ T cells sorted from blood, taken in a trial of the OX40 agonist ivuxolimab. The CDR3 protein is CASRNQGGTGELFF. The CDR3 nucleotides are TGTGCCAGTAGAAACCAGGGGGGCACCGGGGAGCTGTTTTTT. Using reference TRBV19 and TRBJ2-2 for the parts outside the CDR3, the full variable domain is DGGITQSPKYLFRKEGQNVTLSCEQNLNHDAMYWYRQDPGQGLRLIYYSQIVNDFQKGDIAEGYSVSREKKESFPLTVTSAQKNPTAFYLCASRNQGGTGELFFGEGSRLTVL.